This T cell receptor beta chain emerged from a study of regulatory T cells in long-lasting Graves disease. The study's findings and limits: Persistent disease preferred TRBV28, TRBJ1-2 and TRBJ2-5; new disease, TRBV20-1 and TRBJ2-1.

Per the germline V gene, CDR1 is DFQATT and CDR2 is SNEGSKA (reference sequence). The CDR3 covers 14 residues. As regards this clonotype: Its specificity is not known. A junction boundary mismatches the germline segment, possibly from a read error.

TCR beta libraries were built with iRepertoire HTBI primers and Arm-PCR of CDR3 regions. A single record per CDR3 protein comes from TCRdb applying MiXCR to the multiplex PCR reads. The sample includes 680,000 or so distinct CDR3 sequences, approximately 15% of them seen just once. Time point meaning: newly diagnosed GD, antithyroid drugs for less than 3 months. Following extraction of RNA from PBMCs, that RNA was used to make the TCR library. Diagnoses of Graves' disease were made by American Thyroid Association guidelines. Collection of peripheral blood (approximately 9 milliliters) was done using EDTA tubes. These data are also associated with another study on T cells in Graves' hyperthyroidism and ophthalmopathy.

The chain links TRBV20-1 to TRBJ1-2, with 7 nucleotides matching TRBD1. The origin of this receptor is a woman aged 25 to 39 with Graves disease. The starting material was peripheral blood mononuclear cells (PBMCs), obtained at new diagnosis, from a patient treated with antithyroid drugs. In nucleotides, the CDR3 is TGCAGTGCCCTCAGTTCCGGACAGGTCTATAGCTACACCTTC. Its translation is CSALSSGQVYSYTF.